This entry describes one T cell receptor beta chain. This CDR3 has 14 residues. Germline CDR1 reads SQVTM; CDR2 reads ANQGSEA. V was clipped by 6 bases and J by 4 bases; unmatched bases: 9. This specimen belongs to a study of blood T cells in healthy people across ages. The use of a sample-barcoded 5' primer and a J-beta primer mix characterized a second PCR of about 7 to 12 cycles. TCRdb reprocessed the 5' RACE reads with MiXCR, giving one entry per CDR3 protein. The sample holds 1.4 million to 1.5 million distinct CDR3 sequences; approximately 38% are singletons and the top ten take 7% to 9%. Sequencing used blood. This sequence originates from a woman aged 18-29 years in good health. This chain uses TRBV29-1 with TRBJ1-5; 7 bases map to TRBD1. In nucleotides, the CDR3 is TGCAGCGTAGTCGAGGCAGGGGGAAATCAGCCCCAGCATTTT. It codes for CSVVEAGGNQPQHF.